The present entry profiles one T cell receptor beta chain with its context. The data stem from a study of blood T cell repertoires in COVID-19. At the level of the study: Sources were T cells, B-cell-depleted T cells, or PBMCs; the material itself was cDNA or gDNA.

In the authors' workflow: Researchers report that nucleated cell counts were estimated from reference gene primer amplification. Measured with immunoSEQ multiplex PCR; TCRdb has only the in-frame clones, and not every one. D and trimming come from the DNA, and the V and J calls and clone size come from that table. The sample shows about 90,000 clones, around 90% of them seen only once. This sequence originates from a man in his fifties with COVID-19, enrolled during active disease. Sequenced sample: peripheral blood.

The DNA for the CDR3 is TGTGCCAGCAGCCAACCGGACAGGGAAGGTGGCTACACCTTC. Translated, it gives CASSQPDREGGYTF. The chain recombines TRBV4-2 with TRBJ1-2; 8 bases agree with TRBD1. V lost 2 bases and J lost 7; bases outside the gene matches: 6. The CDR3 consists of 14 residues. In germline, CDR1 is LGHNA, CDR2 YNFKEQ.